These 3 T cell receptor beta chains originate from one sample sequenced in a study of cytomegalovirus exposure and HLA in healthy donors. Researchers ran the PCR with 60 Vbeta and 13 Jbeta primers. The repertoire was sequenced with immunoSEQ multiplex PCR; TCRdb's copy has only in-frame clones and lacks some. The sample yields more than 95,000 clones, about 75% seen once. Sequenced sample: PBMCs. Receptor source: a man aged 60 to 75 in good health and CMV-seropositive.

This clone has a handful of counts. V is TRBV7-2 and J is TRBJ1-5, with TRBD1 matching 11 bases. The CDR3 loop spans 15 amino acids. From germline, CDR1 is SGHTA and CDR2 FQGNSA. J gave up 9 bases and V 4 bases, and 8 bases lay outside the gene matches. DNA of the CDR3: TGTGCCAGCAGCTCGAGGACAGGGGGCTTTGGGCCCCAGCATTTT. This sequence encodes CASSSRTGGFGPQHF.

The rearrangement links TRBV19 to TRBJ1-6; a weak D match, TRBD1 (5 bases). CDR3 size: 21 residues. Germline V CDR1 and CDR2: LNHDA, SQIVND (reference sequence). The V gene lost 0 bases and the J gene lost 2 bases, with 23 bases spanning the gap. The CDR3 spells CASSIDLLGQARGTYNSPLHF. The CDR3 DNA reads as TGTGCCAGTAGTATAGATCTATTAGGGCAGGCAAGGGGCACCTATAATTCACCCCTCCACTTT.

The chain has TRBV6-6 and TRBJ2-1; D may be TRBD1 (6 bases). The CDR3 covers 13 residues. The germline V gene has CDR1 MNHNY and CDR2 SVGAGI (reference sequence). V was shortened by 6 bases and J by 7 bases, with 13 bases between the two germline ends. CDR3: CASRPYRENEQFF. The DNA for the CDR3 is TGTGCCAGCAGGCCGTACAGGGAAAATGAGCAGTTCTTC.